This record concerns one TCR beta chain sequence. The antigen is unknown. CDR3 length: 15 amino acids. Germline CDR1 reads MNHNS; CDR2 reads SASEGT. Deletions cut 1 base from V and 5 bases from J, with 13 bases between. The protocol was immunoSEQ multiplex PCR, while the TCRdb copy is restricted to in-frame clones and leaves out a portion. The repertoire holds 50,000 to 70,000 clones, with less than 80% as singletons. The data originate from a study of vaccination effects on CD4 cells after COVID-19. Background on the study: A median of 72 days separated the second dose and sampling. Some 2 million PBMC were placed in each well, which was supplemented with approximately 9.2 IU/ml IL-2 and roughly 9 ug/ml peptides. Study findings and constraints: From healthy vaccinees, only 1 of 255 vaccine-induced clones also reacted to common cold coronaviruses. Clones from infection and from vaccination both contracted markedly late after vaccination.

The authors isolated CD4+ T cells after roughly eleven days of culture. BNT162b2 vaccine or mRNA-1273 vaccine was given to participants in two doses. The rearrangement joins TRBV6-1 to TRBJ2-3; D is perhaps TRBD1 (6 bases). This sequence originates from a human donor who received a COVID-19 vaccine. The material was CD4+ T cells from PBMCs cultured without peptide, obtained after COVID-19 vaccination. CDR3 amino acids: CASSEVLGARDTQYF. The CDR3 DNA sequence: TGTGCCAGCAGTGAAGTCTTGGGGGCGCGAGATACGCAGTATTTT.